A selection of T cell receptor beta chains follows, all from one sample in a study of T cell changes during pregnancy in multiple sclerosis. TCRdb keeps only in-frame clones here, not all; method: immunoSEQ multiplex PCR. This sample yields about 87,000 clones, of which about 93% are seen a single time; 1.2% to 1.5% belongs to the top ten. The sequenced sample was peripheral blood, obtained in the third trimester of pregnancy. These receptors all stem from a female donor in good health, enrolled as a control in a pregnancy study. Each CDR3 is given with its conserved first and last residue. D genes are given only for firm matches. A clone size is listed for some rows: how often the clone was seen (once, few, many), or a class if it is expanded.

V	D	J	size	DNA	CDR3
TRBV7-9	NA	TRBJ2-2	NA	TGTGCCAGCAGTCTATACTGGGGGCCAGCGAACACCGGGGAGCTGTTTTTT	CASSLYWGPANTGELFF
TRBV11-2	NA	TRBJ2-2	NA	TGTGCCAGCAGCTTAGGTATTAGCGGTATCGGGGAGCTGTTTTTT	CASSLGISGIGELFF
TRBV7-9	TRBD1	TRBJ2-5	once	TGTGCCAGCAGCTTCGTGCAGGGGGCGCGAGAGACCCAGTACTTC	CASSFVQGARETQYF
TRBV28	NA	TRBJ2-7	NA	TGTGCCAGCCTTAGGGGATCCTACGAGCAGTACTTC	CASLRGSYEQYF
TRBV5-4	TRBD1	TRBJ2-1	NA	TGTGCCAGCACTATGGACAGGGGGTCCTACAATGAGCAGTTCTTC	CASTMDRGSYNEQFF
TRBV18	TRBD2	TRBJ2-4	NA	TGTGCCAGCTCACCACCGCAAGCGACTAGCGGCAAAAACATTCAGTACTTC	CASSPPQATSGKNIQYF
TRBV2	TRBD1	TRBJ2-5	NA	TGTGCCAGCACCCTGGAGACAGGGGGGGAGACCCAGTACTTC	CASTLETGGETQYF
TRBV4-1	NA	TRBJ2-7	NA	TGCGCCAGCAGCCAAGCACAGAATTACGAGCAGTACTTC	CASSQAQNYEQYF
TRBV9	TRBD1	TRBJ2-1	NA	TGTGCCAGCAGCGCACACCCGGGACAGGTCTACAATGAGCAGTTCTTC	CASSAHPGQVYNEQFF
TRBV15	TRBD1	TRBJ2-3	NA	TGTGCCACCAGCAGTTATGAGGGGGCATCAGATACGCAGTATTTT	CATSSYEGASDTQYF
TRBV2	TRBD1	TRBJ2-2	once	TGTGCCAGCAGTGCCGACAGGGGGCGAAGCACCGGGGAGCTGTTTTTT	CASSADRGRSTGELFF
TRBV7-9	NA	TRBJ2-1	NA	TGTGCCAGCACCGTAAGCGGGTCTACCTACAATGAGCAGTTCTTC	CASTVSGSTYNEQFF
TRBV28	NA	TRBJ2-3	NA	TGTGCCAGCAGTTTCTTAGGCCCCCGGGGCACAGATACGCAGTATTTT	CASSFLGPRGTDTQYF
TRBV2	TRBD1	TRBJ1-1	once	TGTGCCAGCAGTGCCGACAGGGAGTTCACTGAAGCTTTCTTT	CASSADREFTEAFF
TRBV29-1	NA	TRBJ2-5	NA	TGCAGCGTTGGGGCAGGCCAAGAGACCCAGTACTTC	CSVGAGQETQYF
TRBV9	TRBD1	TRBJ1-2	NA	TGTGCCAGCAGCCCGGCTGGGACAGAAAACTATGGCTACACCTTC	CASSPAGTENYGYTF
TRBV6-1	NA	TRBJ2-7	NA	TGTGCCAGCAGTGAAGTGGGCCCACCCACCTTATCCTACGAGCAGTACTTC	CASSEVGPPTLSYEQYF
TRBV15	NA	TRBJ2-3	NA	TGTGCCACCAGCAGAGGGGAGTCTAGCACAGATACGCAGTATTTT	CATSRGESSTDTQYF
TRBV11-2	TRBD1	TRBJ2-7	NA	TGTGCCAGCAGCATTAACAGGGGCCCCTACGAGCAGTACTTC	CASSINRGPYEQYF
TRBV6-6	TRBD1	TRBJ2-7	once	TGTGCCAGCAGTGACGGGGTAGGGGGCCCCTACGAGCAGTACTTC	CASSDGVGGPYEQYF
TRBV5-5	NA	TRBJ1-1	NA	TGTGCCAGCAGCCCTCAGGCCAGGGTGAACACTGAAGCTTTCTTT	CASSPQARVNTEAFF
TRBV2	NA	TRBJ1-5	once	TGTGCCAGCAGTGACCCCCGGTTCGGGGCCCAGCATTTT	CASSDPRFGAQHF
TRBV15	TRBD2	TRBJ2-5	NA	TGTGCCACCAGCAGGGGACTACAAGAGACCCAGTACTTC	CATSRGLQETQYF
TRBV9	TRBD1	TRBJ2-3	NA	TGTGCCAGCAGCGTAAGGGACAGGGACACAGATACGCAGTATTTT	CASSVRDRDTDTQYF
TRBV13	NA	TRBJ2-3	NA	TGTGCCAGCAGCCAAGAGGGAGATACGCAGTATTTT	CASSQEGDTQYF
TRBV25-1	NA	TRBJ2-1	NA	TGTGCCAGCAGTCATCCAGGGAATGAGCAGTTCTTC	CASSHPGNEQFF
TRBV7-9	NA	TRBJ2-1	NA	TGTGCCAGCAGCCCCTCAGCGGTCCTCTACAATGAGCAGTTCTTC	CASSPSAVLYNEQFF
TRBV7-8	TRBD1	TRBJ2-2	NA	TGTGCCAGCAGCTCCGACAGGGTTAGGGGGAACGGGGAGCTGTTTTTT	CASSSDRVRGNGELFF
TRBV5-1	NA	TRBJ2-5	NA	TGCGCCAGCAGGTCCCCGTACCAAGAGACCCAGTACTTC	CASRSPYQETQYF
TRBV6-5	TRBD1	TRBJ2-7	NA	TGTGCCAGCAGCATGGCGGGACAGGGAAACGAGCAGTACTTC	CASSMAGQGNEQYF
TRBV7-6	NA	TRBJ2-6	NA	TGTGCCAGCAGCCCTTCCGGCGGTGGGGCCAACGTCCTGACTTTC	CASSPSGGGANVLTF
TRBV28	NA	TRBJ1-1	few	TGTGCCAAGCGGCTGATAGGAGCTTTCTTT	CAKRLIGAFF
TRBV28	NA	TRBJ1-1	NA	TGTGCCAGCAGGGGAGCGGACAGAAACGTTTTCGAAGCTTTCTTT	CASRGADRNVFEAFF
TRBV5-1	TRBD2	TRBJ2-3	NA	TGCGCCAGCAGCTTGGAGGCTAGCGGGTACACAGATACGCAGTATTTT	CASSLEASGYTDTQYF
TRBV28	NA	TRBJ1-5	NA	TGTGCCAGCAGTTTCCCGGTAGACAACAATCAGCCCCAGCATTTT	CASSFPVDNNQPQHF
TRBV5-5	NA	TRBJ2-1	NA	TGTGCCAGCAGCTTTCTCTCCTACAATGAGCAGTTCTTC	CASSFLSYNEQFF
TRBV28	TRBD1	TRBJ1-4	NA	TGTGCCAGCAGGGGGACAGCGGATGAAAAACTGTTTTTT	CASRGTADEKLFF
TRBV6-1	TRBD1	TRBJ2-4	NA	TGTGCCAGCAGTGAGGGACAGGCAAACATTCAGTACTTC	CASSEGQANIQYF
TRBV29-1	TRBD2	TRBJ2-3	NA	TGCAGCGTAGACTTGCGACTAGCGGGAGGGCCAGATACGCAGTATTTT	CSVDLRLAGGPDTQYF
TRBV11-2	TRBD2	TRBJ2-3	NA	TGTGCCAGCAGCTTAGTTGGACTAGCGGGAGCCAGGGATACGCAGTATTTT	CASSLVGLAGARDTQYF
TRBV18	NA	TRBJ2-2	NA	TGTGCCAGCTCCCCCTCGTCTCTCACCGGGGAGCTGTTTTTT	CASSPSSLTGELFF
TRBV5-1	TRBD2	TRBJ2-2	NA	TGCGCCAGCAGCCCCGACGGGAGGGTCACCGGGGAGCTGTTTTTT	CASSPDGRVTGELFF
TRBV28	NA	TRBJ1-1	NA	TGTGCCAGCAGTTTAGGAGGGAATACTGAAGCTTTCTTT	CASSLGGNTEAFF
TRBV5-1	TRBD1	TRBJ2-2	NA	TGCGCCAGCAGCCTGGCCGGGACAGGGACCGGGGAGCTGTTTTTT	CASSLAGTGTGELFF
TRBV7-2	TRBD2	TRBJ2-3	NA	TGTGCCAGCAGGAGACTAGCGGGAGGGCCAGATACGCAGTATTTT	CASRRLAGGPDTQYF
TRBV14	NA	TRBJ2-2	NA	TGTGCCAGCAGCCAAGGCGGGGCGTACACCGGGGAGCTGTTTTTT	CASSQGGAYTGELFF
TRBV6-1	TRBD1	TRBJ2-3	NA	TGTGCCAGCAGTGAGACAGGGGAGGTAGATACGCAGTATTTT	CASSETGEVDTQYF
TRBV6-4	NA	TRBJ1-4	NA	TGTGCCAGCAGTGGGCCCGGCGGGAGGGCTAATGAAAAACTGTTTTTT	CASSGPGGRANEKLFF
TRBV2	TRBD2	TRBJ2-7	NA	TGTGCCAGCAGTGAATTTCGGGGGGGCTACGAGCAGTACTTC	CASSEFRGGYEQYF
TRBV28	NA	TRBJ2-7	NA	TGTGCCAGCAGTGGGGGGTCTACCTACGAGCAGTACTTC	CASSGGSTYEQYF
TRBV6-4	NA	TRBJ2-2	NA	TGTGCCAGCAGTGACACGGGGAGGACAGGAAGGGTGGGCAACACCGGGGAGCTGTTTTTT	CASSDTGRTGRVGNTGELFF
TRBV6-5	NA	TRBJ2-7	NA	TGTGCCAGCAGCCAGGGACACCTCGAGTACGAGCAGTACTTC	CASSQGHLEYEQYF
TRBV30	NA	TRBJ2-5	NA	TGTGCCGGAACAGGACAAGAGACCCAGTACTTC	CAGTGQETQYF
TRBV5-4	TRBD2	TRBJ2-3	NA	TGTGCCAGCAGCTCGGCGGGACTAGCGAGCACAGATACGCAGTATTTT	CASSSAGLASTDTQYF
TRBV28	TRBD1	TRBJ1-2	NA	TGTGCCAGCAGTCATGTTCCGGGACAGGGGTACTATGGCTACACCTTC	CASSHVPGQGYYGYTF
TRBV27	NA	TRBJ2-3	NA	TGTGCCAGCAGTTCCCCGGGACTCTTCACAGATACGCAGTATTTT	CASSSPGLFTDTQYF
TRBV4-1	NA	TRBJ2-6	NA	TGCGCCAGCAGCCAAGTTAACTCTGGGGCCAACGTCCTGACTTTC	CASSQVNSGANVLTF
TRBV13	NA	TRBJ2-3	NA	TGTGCCAGCAGCTTATTCGGCGGGCTGAGCACAGATACGCAGTATTTT	CASSLFGGLSTDTQYF
TRBV2	TRBD2	TRBJ2-1	NA	TGTGCCAGCAGTGCGGGGACTAGCTCATACAATGAGCAGTTCTTC	CASSAGTSSYNEQFF
TRBV20-1	TRBD1	TRBJ2-7	NA	TGCAGTGTCACAGGGGGCCACGAGCAGTACTTC	CSVTGGHEQYF